These 30 T cell receptor beta chains share one sample of origin, sequenced in a study of Ad26.COV2.S vaccination and SARS-CoV-2 variants. The table came from immunoSEQ multiplex PCR; TCRdb's copy has only in-frame clones and leaves some out. The sample records hundreds of thousands of clones, 88% being singletons. Specified treatment: around 19 received Ad26.COV2.S at low or high dose, single or two shots; 5 received placebo; per-sample allocation not given. It was on day 63 after the first vaccine or placebo injection that samples were taken. Sample: peripheral blood, taken in a trial of Ad26.COV2.S vaccine versus placebo. These receptors all come from a person between 18 and 65 years old who received the Ad26.COV2.S COVID-19 vaccine or a placebo.

The genes are TRBV29-1 and TRBJ1-1, with 8 bases that match TRBD1. CDR3 length equals 12 residues. Germline loops: CDR1 SQVTM, CDR2 ANQGSEA. With 5 bases clipped from V and 5 bases from J, the junction kept 4 bases outside the gene matches. The CDR3 protein is CSVPGGFTEAFF. The CDR3 bases are TGCAGCGTTCCAGGGGGCTTTACTGAAGCTTTCTTT.

The gene calls are TRBV5-6 and TRBJ1-1; D unresolved. CDR3 length: 13 amino acids. V gave up 2 bases and J gave up 4 bases, with 9 bases separating them. Germline-derived CDR1 and CDR2 are SGHDT and YYEEEE. CDR3 nucleotides: TGTGCCAGCAGCTTAAGTCAACTCACTGAAGCTTTCTTT. It translates to CASSLSQLTEAFF.

The chain has TRBV30 and TRBJ2-7; no definite D call. The CDR3 contains 13 residues. Germline V gene sequence: CDR1 GTSNPN, CDR2 SVGIG (reference sequence). Trimming stripped 7 bases from V and 2 bases from J, with 15 bases between. CDR3 residues: CASNKGRTYEQYF. The DNA for the CDR3 is TGTGCCTCGAACAAAGGACGGACCTACGAGCAGTACTTC.

This clone appeared a few times. The rearrangement links TRBV30 to TRBJ1-6; D is unclear. There are 11 residues in the CDR3. The V gene's germline CDR1 is GTSNPN and CDR2 SVGIG (reference sequence). Trimming cost V 3 bases and J 7 bases, with 4 bases left between them. The CDR3 coding sequence is TGTGCCTGGAGAGGGAATTCACCCCTCCACTTT. Its protein product is CAWRGNSPLHF.

V gene TRBV28 combines with J gene TRBJ1-2; the D gene is possibly TRBD1 (6 bases). The CDR3 consists of 13 residues. Germline lookup yields CDR1 MDHEN and CDR2 SYDVKM. V lost 5 bases and J 7 bases, leaving 14 bases between the germline ends. The DNA of the CDR3 is TGTGCCAGCAGTACCCGGGCAGGGGCTGGCTACACCTTC. Its protein product is CASSTRAGAGYTF.

DNA for the CDR3: TGTGCCAGCAGCCCCCGACAGGGGGCTAATTCACCCCTCCACTTT. Protein product: CASSPRQGANSPLHF. V and J are TRBV7-2 and TRBJ1-6; the match to TRBD1 covers 10 bases. The germline gives CDR1 SGHTA, CDR2 FQGNSA. Losses at the gene ends were 5 bases for V and 6 bases for J; bases not matched to a gene: 4. The CDR3 is 15 residues long.

The chain joins TRBV30 to TRBJ1-6, with D uncertain. V dropped 5 bases and J dropped 13 bases, with 24 bases sitting between them. Per the germline V gene, CDR1 is GTSNPN and CDR2 is SVGIG (reference sequence). The length of the CDR3 is 15 residues. The CDR3 sequence is CAWDFAGFPTGPLHF. As DNA, the CDR3 is TGTGCCTGGGACTTCGCGGGCTTCCCCACTGGCCCCCTCCACTTT.

Here the CDR3 DNA reads TGCGCCAGCAGACAGACTCACAGGGGGCCCTATGGCTACACCTTC. It translates to CASRQTHRGPYGYTF. This chain connects TRBV5-1 to TRBJ1-2; 9 nucleotides align to TRBD1. CDR1 and CDR2 (germline): SGHRS, YFSETQ. The CDR3 sequence is 15 residues long. V was pared by 5 bases and J by 4 bases, with 9 bases of the junction left unmatched.

The V gene is TRBV28, the J gene TRBJ2-5, with D uncertain. Germline V gene lookup returns CDR1 MDHEN and CDR2 SYDVKM. The CDR3 sequence is 15 residues long. V was trimmed by 5 bases and J by 1 base, leaving 14 bases between them. The CDR3 bases are TGTGCCAGCAGTCTGGCTTTGGGCGGCCAAGAGACCCAGTACTTC. Translation gives CASSLALGGQETQYF.

V gene TRBV11-3 combines with J gene TRBJ2-3; 7 bases are shared with TRBD1. The V segment lost 5 bases and the J segment 3 bases; nucleotides outside the gene matches: 5. The CDR3 has 14 amino acids. Germline-derived CDR1 and CDR2 are SGHNT and YENEEA. This CDR3 reads CASSKGTETDTQYF. The CDR3 coding sequence is TGTGCCAGCAGCAAGGGGACAGAGACAGATACGCAGTATTTT.

This sequence joins TRBV5-6 and TRBJ1-2; D ambiguous. The V and J ends lost 0 bases and 4 bases respectively, with 13 bases between them. This CDR3 has 15 residues. Germline-derived CDR1 and CDR2 are SGHDT and YYEEEE. Here the CDR3 DNA reads TGTGCCAGCAGCTTGGATGGGGTGGGTACCTATGGCTACACCTTC. It is translated as CASSLDGVGTYGYTF.

Notes on this clone: Other DNA sequences from this sample encode an identical CDR3 as well. The chain combines TRBV6-5 with TRBJ2-7; D unresolved. This CDR3 has 12 residues. V was shortened by 0 bases and J by 0 bases, with 0 bases between the two germline ends. CDR1 is MNHEY and CDR2 is SVGAGI in the germline V gene. CDR3 nucleotide sequence: TGTGCCAGCAGTTACTCCTCCTACGAGCAGTACTTC. The encoded protein is CASSYSSYEQYF.

The chain joins TRBV4-2 to TRBJ2-4, with D perhaps TRBD2 (5 bases). The V gene's germline CDR1 is LGHNA and CDR2 YNFKEQ. The V and J ends lost 0 bases and 7 bases respectively, with 10 bases between them. This CDR3 has 14 amino acids. The CDR3 sequence is CASSQEEGENIQYF. CDR3 nucleotides: TGTGCCAGCAGCCAAGAAGAGGGAGAGAACATTCAGTACTTC.

The chain joins TRBV4-3 to TRBJ1-5; D possibly corresponds to TRBD1 (5 bases). Between the trimmed V and J ends, which lost 6 bases and 7 bases, there was a span of 10 bases. The CDR3 sequence is 12 residues long. In germline, CDR1 is LGHNA, CDR2 YSLEER. CDR3 region: CASSSEGQPQHF. The CDR3 nucleotides read TGCGCCAGCAGTTCCGAGGGGCAGCCCCAGCATTTT.

The chain couples TRBV5-1 to TRBJ1-1; no firm D call. V lost 0 bases and J lost 0, with 12 bases in between. The germline gives CDR1 SGHRS, CDR2 YFSETQ. The CDR3 sequence is 16 residues long. CDR3 bases: TGCGCCAGCAGCTTGGGTCTTACGGGCCTGAACACTGAAGCTTTCTTT. Its translation is CASSLGLTGLNTEAFF.

The J gene is TRBJ2-4, the V gene TRBV18; TRBD2 might be the D (5 bases). Trimming took off 4 bases at V and 1 base at J, with 14 bases between the two ends. The germline V gene has CDR1 KGHSH and CDR2 LQKENI. The CDR3 is made up of 16 amino acids. The CDR3 DNA follows: TGTGCCAGCTCACTAACGGGATCCCTTGCCAAAAACATTCAGTACTTC. Amino acid sequence: CASSLTGSLAKNIQYF.

The rearrangement joins TRBV13 to TRBJ1-2, with D possibly being TRBD1 (6 bases). Per germline, CDR1 PRHDT and CDR2 FYEKMQ (reference sequence). V gave up 5 bases and J gave up 7 bases, with 17 bases separating them. The CDR3 is 14 amino acids. CDR3 nucleotide sequence: TGTGCCAGCAGCCCTAGCAGGGGTGTTGGTGGCTACACCTTC. Protein product: CASSPSRGVGGYTF.

This clone was seen only a few times. The genes are TRBV6-1 and TRBJ2-7; D gene unclear. Germline CDR1 MNHNS, CDR2 SASEGT. With 2 bases removed from V and 3 bases from J, the gap between germline ends came to 8 bases. This CDR3 has 13 residues. CDR3 loop: CASSEYEIYEQYF. CDR3 DNA: TGTGCCAGCAGTGAATATGAGATCTACGAGCAGTACTTC.

The table lists this clone with a count of one. The sample has other DNA sequences that encode this CDR3 too. In DNA form, the CDR3 reads TGTGCCAGCAGTTACGGAGGGCGCAATCAGCCCCAGCATTTT. This encodes CASSYGGRNQPQHF. The chain employs TRBV6-5 and TRBJ1-5, with unresolved D. V shed 2 bases and J shed 2 bases, with 7 bases lying between them. The CDR3 covers 14 residues. CDR1 is MNHEY and CDR2 is SVGAGI in the germline V gene.

The J gene is TRBJ1-2, the V gene TRBV5-1; D may be TRBD1 (6 bases). The CDR3 runs to 15 residues. Between the trimmed V and J ends, which lost 2 bases and 4 bases, there was a span of 15 bases. Germline V lookup: CDR1 SGHRS, CDR2 YFSETQ. The CDR3 DNA sequence: TGCGCCAGCAGCTTTACCAGGGGATCTCGCTATGGCTACACCTTC. It specifies CASSFTRGSRYGYTF.

The chain has TRBV27 and TRBJ1-2; 9 bases are shared with TRBD1. Germline CDR1 is MNHEY and CDR2 is SMNVEV (reference sequence). CDR3 length: 13 residues. Germline trimming cut 6 bases from V and 7 bases from J; bases unmatched to any gene: 6. The CDR3 here is CASSLQGAIGYTF. CDR3 nucleotide sequence: TGTGCCAGCAGCTTACAGGGGGCTATTGGCTACACCTTC.

The rearrangement links TRBV6-2 or TRBV6-3 to TRBJ1-5; D remains ambiguous. The CDR3 is 13 residues long. Germline CDR1 MNHEY, CDR2 SVGEGT. V was trimmed by 3 bases and J by 2 bases, leaving 5 bases between them. CDR3 in DNA: TGTGCCAGCAGTTATCCGGGCAATCAGCCCCAGCATTTT. Protein: CASSYPGNQPQHF.

The V gene is TRBV25-1, the J gene TRBJ2-1, with D possibly TRBD2 on 5 matching bases. The germline V gene has CDR1 MGHDK and CDR2 SYGVNS. Trimming pared 0 bases from V and 2 bases from J, leaving 11 bases between. The CDR3 is made up of 16 amino acids. The CDR3 DNA reads TGTGCCAGCAGTGAATATATGGGAGTGGCCTACAATGAGCAGTTCTTC. Residues: CASSEYMGVAYNEQFF.

Written as DNA, the CDR3 is TGTGCCAGCAGCTTTACCGGGGCAATCACTGAAGCTTTCTTT. It specifies CASSFTGAITEAFF. The rearrangement joins TRBV7-3 to TRBJ1-1; a possible D gene is TRBD1 (5 bases). The germline CDR1 and CDR2 sequences are SGHTA and FQGTGA. The CDR3 sequence is 14 residues long. The V gene lost 3 bases and the J gene lost 4 bases, with 12 bases spanning the gap. Full variable domain (remainder filled in from reference TRBV7-3 and TRBJ1-1): GAGVSQTPSNKVTEKGKYVELRCDPISGHTALYWYRQSLGQGPEFLIYFQGTGAADDSGLPNDRFFAVRPEGSVSTLKIQRTERGDSAVYLCASSFTGAITEAFFGQGTRLTVV.

This clone was seen only once. This chain uses TRBV5-5 with TRBJ2-5; 10 positions agree with TRBD2. Germline V lookup: CDR1 SGHKS, CDR2 YYEKEE (reference sequence). This CDR3 contains 15 residues. The junction had 4 bases not matched to a gene; V was cut back by 2 bases and J by 3 bases. CDR3 sequence (DNA): TGTGCCAGCAGCTTTGGGCTAGCGGGAGAAGAGACCCAGTACTTC. Translated: CASSFGLAGEETQYF.

The chain combines TRBV5-6 with TRBJ2-2; D unclear. The germline gives CDR1 SGHDT, CDR2 YYEEEE. The CDR3 spans 15 residues. V was clipped by 0 bases and J by 0 bases, with 6 bases between them. The CDR3 DNA sequence: TGTGCCAGCAGCTTGGGTGGAGCGAACACCGGGGAGCTGTTTTTT. The encoded protein is CASSLGGANTGELFF.

This chain connects TRBV7-9 to TRBJ1-2, with no clear D. Germline V gene lookup returns CDR1 SEHNR and CDR2 FQNEAQ (reference sequence). V shed 0 bases and J shed 4 bases, with 12 bases lying between them. CDR3 length: 15 amino acids. CDR3 loop: CASSLAEGEGYGYTF. The DNA for the CDR3 is TGTGCCAGCAGCTTAGCGGAGGGTGAGGGCTATGGCTACACCTTC.

J is TRBJ1-1 and V is TRBV6-6; 11 nucleotides agree with TRBD1. The CDR3 runs 16 residues. Trimming cost V 3 bases and J 5 bases; bases outside gene matches: 8. Germline CDR1 MNHNY, CDR2 SVGAGI (reference sequence). The CDR3 DNA is TGTGCCAGCAGTTATAGGACAGGGGGCGCGAGAACTGAAGCTTTCTTT. Its protein is CASSYRTGGARTEAFF.

This clone was seen more than once but under ten times. The CDR3 protein is CSVGTMTGGEKLFF. Here the CDR3 DNA reads TGCAGCGTTGGGACCATGACAGGGGGTGAAAAACTGTTTTTT. The chain employs TRBV29-1 and TRBJ1-4; TRBD1 matches 9 bases. CDR1 is SQVTM and CDR2 is ANQGSEA in the germline V gene. The CDR3 length is 14 residues. V lost 4 bases, J lost 7 bases, and 7 bases stayed unmatched.

The chain employs TRBV4-3 and TRBJ2-1; D is ambiguous. The V end lost 1 base, the J end lost 0 bases, and 13 bases lay between the germline ends. CDR3 length equals 17 residues. Germline V gene data show CDR1 as LGHNA and CDR2 as YSLEER. The CDR3: CASSQGYSANSYNEQFF. Here the CDR3 DNA reads TGCGCCAGCAGCCAAGGTTATTCCGCCAACTCCTACAATGAGCAGTTCTTC.